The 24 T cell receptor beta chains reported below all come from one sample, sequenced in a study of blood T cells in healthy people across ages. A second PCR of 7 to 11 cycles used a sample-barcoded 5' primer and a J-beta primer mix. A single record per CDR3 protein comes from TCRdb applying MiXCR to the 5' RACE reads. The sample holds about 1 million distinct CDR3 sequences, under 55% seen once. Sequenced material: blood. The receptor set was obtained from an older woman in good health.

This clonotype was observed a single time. The CDR3 DNA sequence: TGTGCCATCAGCCGGGACCCCAGCACCGGGGAGCTGTTTTTT. As protein: CAISRDPSTGELFF. The chain joins TRBV10-3 to TRBJ2-2; D tentatively fits TRBD1 or TRBD2 (5 bases each). The CDR3 runs 14 residues. V gave up 6 bases and J gave up 4 bases, with 12 bases separating them. Germline V gene data show CDR1 as ENHRY and CDR2 as SYGVKD.

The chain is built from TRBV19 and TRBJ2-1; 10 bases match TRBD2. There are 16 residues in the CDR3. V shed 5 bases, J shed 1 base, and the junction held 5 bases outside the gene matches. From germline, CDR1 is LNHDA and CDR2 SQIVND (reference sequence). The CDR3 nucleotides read TGTGCCAGTAGTGATCTAGCGGGAGCTTCCTACAATGAGCAGTTCTTC. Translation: CASSDLAGASYNEQFF.

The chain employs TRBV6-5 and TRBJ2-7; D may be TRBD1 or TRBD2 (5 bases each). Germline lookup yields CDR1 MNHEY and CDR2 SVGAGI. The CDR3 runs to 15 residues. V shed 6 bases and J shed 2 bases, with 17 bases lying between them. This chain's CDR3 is CASSPWAGSPYEQYF. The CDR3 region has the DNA TGTGCCAGCAGCCCCTGGGCAGGGAGCCCCTACGAGCAGTACTTC.

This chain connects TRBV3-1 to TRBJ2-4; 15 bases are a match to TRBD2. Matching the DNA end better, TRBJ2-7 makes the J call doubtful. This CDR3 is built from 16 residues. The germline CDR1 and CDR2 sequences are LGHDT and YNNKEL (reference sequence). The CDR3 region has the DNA TGTGCCAGCAGCCAGGGGACTAGCGGGAGGAACTACGAGCAGTACTTC. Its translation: CASSQGTSGRNYEQYF.

The CDR3 loop is CSARDSARGGNEQFF. In nucleotides, the CDR3 is TGCAGTGCTAGAGACTCGGCGCGGGGGGGGAATGAGCAGTTCTTC. This chain uses TRBV20-1 with TRBJ2-1; 9 nucleotides align to TRBD2. V lost 0 bases to trimming and J lost 7 bases; unmatched junction nucleotides: 7. There are 15 residues in the CDR3. The germline gives CDR1 DFQATT, CDR2 SNEGSKA (reference sequence).

CDR3 amino acids: CASSVDFAGVKETQYF. CDR3 nucleotides: TGTGCCAGCAGCGTAGATTTCGCGGGAGTAAAGGAGACCCAGTACTTC. J is TRBJ2-7 and V is TRBV9; 7 bases are shared with TRBD2. The J call may be mistaken, given a closer DNA end match to TRBJ2-5. Germline CDR1 is SGDLS and CDR2 is YYNGEE. The CDR3 extends over 16 amino acids.

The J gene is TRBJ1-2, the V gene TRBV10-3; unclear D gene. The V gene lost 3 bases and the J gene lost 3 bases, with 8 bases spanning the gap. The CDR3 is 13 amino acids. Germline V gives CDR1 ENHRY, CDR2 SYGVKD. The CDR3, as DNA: TGTGCCATCAGTGAACGAAGAGACTATGGCTACACCTTC. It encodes CAISERRDYGYTF.

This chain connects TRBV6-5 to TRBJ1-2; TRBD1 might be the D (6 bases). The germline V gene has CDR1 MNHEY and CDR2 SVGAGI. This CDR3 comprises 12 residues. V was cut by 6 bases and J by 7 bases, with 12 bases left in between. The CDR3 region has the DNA TGTGCCAGCAGGGGAGGAGGGGGTGGCTACACCTTC. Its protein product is CASRGGGGGYTF.

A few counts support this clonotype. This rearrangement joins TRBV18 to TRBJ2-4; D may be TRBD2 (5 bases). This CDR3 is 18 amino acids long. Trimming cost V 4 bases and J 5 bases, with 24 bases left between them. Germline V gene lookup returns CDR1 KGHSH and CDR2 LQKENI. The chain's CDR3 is CASSRISPGGSYENIQYF. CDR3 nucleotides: TGTGCCAGCTCACGAATTTCCCCTGGTGGGAGCTATGAAAACATTCAGTACTTC.

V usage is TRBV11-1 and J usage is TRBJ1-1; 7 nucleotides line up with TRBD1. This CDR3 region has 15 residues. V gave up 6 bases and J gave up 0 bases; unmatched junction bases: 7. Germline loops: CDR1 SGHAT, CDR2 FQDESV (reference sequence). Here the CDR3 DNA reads TGTGCCAGCAGGAACTGGGGACAGCTGAACACTGAAGCTTTCTTT. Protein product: CASRNWGQLNTEAFF.

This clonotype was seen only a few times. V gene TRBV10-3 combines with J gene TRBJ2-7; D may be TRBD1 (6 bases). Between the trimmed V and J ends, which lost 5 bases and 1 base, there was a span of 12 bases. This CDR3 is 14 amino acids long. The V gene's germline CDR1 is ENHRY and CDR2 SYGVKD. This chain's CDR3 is CAISIQGGSYEQYF. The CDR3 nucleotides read TGTGCCATCAGTATACAGGGTGGGTCCTACGAGCAGTACTTC.

Here the CDR3 DNA reads TGTGCCAGCAGTTACTCCCAGGGTATGGGGGCCGGGGAGCTGTTTTTT. Amino acids: CASSYSQGMGAGELFF. The chain recombines TRBV6-6 with TRBJ2-2, with D possibly being TRBD1 or TRBD2 (5 bases each). The germline V gene has CDR1 MNHNY and CDR2 SVGAGI (reference sequence). Between the trimmed V and J ends, which lost 0 bases and 6 bases, there was a span of 14 bases. The CDR3 consists of 16 residues.

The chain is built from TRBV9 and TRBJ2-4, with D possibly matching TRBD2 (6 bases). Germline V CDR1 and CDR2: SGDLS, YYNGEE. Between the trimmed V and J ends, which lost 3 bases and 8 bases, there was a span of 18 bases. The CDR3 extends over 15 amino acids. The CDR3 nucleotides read TGTGCCAGCAGCGCCAGTCAGGGAGGCTTCGACATTCAGTACTTC. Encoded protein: CASSASQGGFDIQYF. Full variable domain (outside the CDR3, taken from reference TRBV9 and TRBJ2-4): DSGVTQTPKHLITATGQRVTLRCSPRSGDLSVYWYQQSLDQGLQFLIQYYNGEERAKGNILERFSAQQFPDLHSELNLSSLELGDSALYFCASSASQGGFDIQYFGAGTRLSVL.

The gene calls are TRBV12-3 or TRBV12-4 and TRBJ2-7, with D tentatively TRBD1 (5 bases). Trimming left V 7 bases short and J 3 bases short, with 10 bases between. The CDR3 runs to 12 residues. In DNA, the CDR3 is TGTGCCAGCACCATGACAGACTACGAGCAGTACTTC. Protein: CASTMTDYEQYF.

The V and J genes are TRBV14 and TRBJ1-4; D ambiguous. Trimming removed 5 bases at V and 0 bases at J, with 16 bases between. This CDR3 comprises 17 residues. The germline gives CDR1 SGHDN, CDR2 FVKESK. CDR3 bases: TGTGCCAGCAGCTTCCTGGGTCACCCCTCAACTAATGAAAAACTGTTTTTT. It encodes CASSFLGHPSTNEKLFF.

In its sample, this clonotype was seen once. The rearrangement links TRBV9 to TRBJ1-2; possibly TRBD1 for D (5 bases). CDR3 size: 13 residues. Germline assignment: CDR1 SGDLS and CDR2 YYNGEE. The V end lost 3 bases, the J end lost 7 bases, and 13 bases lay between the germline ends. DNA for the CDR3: TGTGCCAGCAGCGGACTAACAGGAATTGGCTACACCTTC. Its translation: CASSGLTGIGYTF.

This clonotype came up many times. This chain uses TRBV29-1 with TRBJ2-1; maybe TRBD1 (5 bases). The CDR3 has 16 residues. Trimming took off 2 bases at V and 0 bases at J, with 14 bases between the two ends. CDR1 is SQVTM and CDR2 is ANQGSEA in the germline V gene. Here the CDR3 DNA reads TGCAGCGTTGAATCCCCCGACAGACGCTCCTACAATGAGCAGTTCTTC. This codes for CSVESPDRRSYNEQFF.

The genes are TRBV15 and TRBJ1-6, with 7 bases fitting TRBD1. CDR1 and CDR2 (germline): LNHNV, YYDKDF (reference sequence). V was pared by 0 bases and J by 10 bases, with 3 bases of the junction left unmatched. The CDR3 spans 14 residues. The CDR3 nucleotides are TGTGCCACCAGCAGAGAGAGGGGGCAATCACCCCTCCACTTT. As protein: CATSRERGQSPLHF.

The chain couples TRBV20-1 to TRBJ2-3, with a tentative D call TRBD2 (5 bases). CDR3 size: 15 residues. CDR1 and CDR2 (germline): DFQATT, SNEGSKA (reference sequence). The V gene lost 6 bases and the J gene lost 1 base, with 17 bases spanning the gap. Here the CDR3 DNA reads TGCAGTGCCCACCGCCGAGCGGAGGGCACAGATACGCAGTATTTT. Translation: CSAHRRAEGTDTQYF.

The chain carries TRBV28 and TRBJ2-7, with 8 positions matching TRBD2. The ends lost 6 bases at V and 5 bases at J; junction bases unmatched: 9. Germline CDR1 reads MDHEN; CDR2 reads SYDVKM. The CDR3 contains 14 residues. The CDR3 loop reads CASSLGGTSNEQYF. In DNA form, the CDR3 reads TGTGCCAGCAGCTTAGGGGGGACTAGTAACGAGCAGTACTTC.

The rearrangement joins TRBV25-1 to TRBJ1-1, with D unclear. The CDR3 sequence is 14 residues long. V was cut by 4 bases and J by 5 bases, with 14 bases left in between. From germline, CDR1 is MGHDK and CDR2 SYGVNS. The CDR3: CASSASLKGTEAFF. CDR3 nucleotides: TGTGCCAGCAGTGCCTCCCTCAAGGGAACTGAAGCTTTCTTT.

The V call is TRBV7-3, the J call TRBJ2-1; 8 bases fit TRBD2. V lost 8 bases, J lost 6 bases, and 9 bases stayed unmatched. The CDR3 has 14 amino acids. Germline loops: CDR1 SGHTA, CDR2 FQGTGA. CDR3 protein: CASGTSGDINEQFF. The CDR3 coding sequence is TGTGCCAGCGGCACTAGCGGAGACATCAATGAGCAGTTCTTC.

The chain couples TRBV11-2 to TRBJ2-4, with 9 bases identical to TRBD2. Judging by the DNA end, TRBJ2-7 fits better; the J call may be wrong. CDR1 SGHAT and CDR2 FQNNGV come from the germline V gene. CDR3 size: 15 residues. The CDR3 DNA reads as TGTGCCAGCAGCCAAGGGACTAGCCTGGAGGGCGAGCAGTACTTC. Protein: CASSQGTSLEGEQYF.

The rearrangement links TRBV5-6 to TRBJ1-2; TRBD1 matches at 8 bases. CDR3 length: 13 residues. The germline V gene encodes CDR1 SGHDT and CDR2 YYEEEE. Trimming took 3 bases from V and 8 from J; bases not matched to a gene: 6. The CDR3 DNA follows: TGTGCCAGCAGCTCAACAGGGGGAGAGGGCTACACCTTC. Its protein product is CASSSTGGEGYTF.